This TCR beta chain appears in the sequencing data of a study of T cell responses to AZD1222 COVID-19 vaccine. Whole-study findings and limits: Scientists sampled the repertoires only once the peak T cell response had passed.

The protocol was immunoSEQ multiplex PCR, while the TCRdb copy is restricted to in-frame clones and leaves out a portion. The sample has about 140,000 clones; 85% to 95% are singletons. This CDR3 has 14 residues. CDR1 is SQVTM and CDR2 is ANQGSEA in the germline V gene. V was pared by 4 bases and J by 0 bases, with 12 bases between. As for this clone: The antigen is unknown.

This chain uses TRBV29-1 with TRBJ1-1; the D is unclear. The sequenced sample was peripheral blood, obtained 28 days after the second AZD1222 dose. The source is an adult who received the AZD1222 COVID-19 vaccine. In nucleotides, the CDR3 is TGCAGCGTTGGGTCGAGCCGACTGAACACTGAAGCTTTCTTT. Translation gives CSVGSSRLNTEAFF.